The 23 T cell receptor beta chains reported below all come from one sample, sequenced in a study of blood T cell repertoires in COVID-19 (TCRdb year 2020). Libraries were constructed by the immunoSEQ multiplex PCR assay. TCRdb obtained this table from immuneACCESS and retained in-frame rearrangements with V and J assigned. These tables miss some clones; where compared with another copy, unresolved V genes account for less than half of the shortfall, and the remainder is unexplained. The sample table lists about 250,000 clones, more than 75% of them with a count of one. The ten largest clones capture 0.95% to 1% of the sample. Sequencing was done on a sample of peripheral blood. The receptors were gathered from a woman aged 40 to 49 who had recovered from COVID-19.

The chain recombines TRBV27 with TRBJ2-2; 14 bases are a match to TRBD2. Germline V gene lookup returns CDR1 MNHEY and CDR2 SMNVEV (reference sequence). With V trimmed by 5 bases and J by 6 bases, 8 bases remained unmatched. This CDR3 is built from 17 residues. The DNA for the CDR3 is TGTGCCAGCAGTCCGCCGGGACTAGCGGGAGTGGCCGGGGAGCTGTTTTTT. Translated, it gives CASSPPGLAGVAGELFF.

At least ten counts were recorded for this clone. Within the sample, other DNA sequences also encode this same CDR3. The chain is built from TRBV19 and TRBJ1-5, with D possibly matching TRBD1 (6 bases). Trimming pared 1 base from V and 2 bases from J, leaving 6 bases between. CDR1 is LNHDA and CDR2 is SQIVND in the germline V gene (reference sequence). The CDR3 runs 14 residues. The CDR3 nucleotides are TGTGCCAGTAGTATAGCAGGGGGCAATCAGCCCCAGCATTTT. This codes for CASSIAGGNQPQHF.

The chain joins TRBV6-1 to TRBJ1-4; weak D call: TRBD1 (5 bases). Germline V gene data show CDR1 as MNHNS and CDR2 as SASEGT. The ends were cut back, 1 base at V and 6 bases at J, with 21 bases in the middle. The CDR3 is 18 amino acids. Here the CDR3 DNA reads TGTGCCAGCAGTGAAGGCCGGTTGGCCGACAGCCAACATGAAAAACTGTTTTTT. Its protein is CASSEGRLADSQHEKLFF.

This CDR3 is CATRGTGQNTEAFF. The CDR3 nucleotides read TGTGCCACCAGAGGGACAGGCCAGAACACTGAAGCTTTCTTT. The rearrangement links TRBV24-1 to TRBJ1-1; 8 bases line up with TRBD1. The germline V gene encodes CDR1 KGHDR and CDR2 SFDVKD. After removal of 7 bases from V and 1 base from J, the junction contained 4 bases not matched to a gene. The CDR3 contains 14 residues.

The CDR3 sequence is CASSESVPPGQGYGYTF. In nucleotides, the CDR3 is TGCGCCAGCAGTGAGTCGGTCCCCCCGGGACAGGGCTATGGCTACACCTTC. The chain uses TRBV10-1 and TRBJ1-2; 9 bases map to TRBD1. Germline V gene data show CDR1 as WNHNN and CDR2 as SYGVQD (reference sequence). V was clipped by 0 bases and J by 4 bases; unmatched bases: 9. This CDR3 is built from 17 residues.

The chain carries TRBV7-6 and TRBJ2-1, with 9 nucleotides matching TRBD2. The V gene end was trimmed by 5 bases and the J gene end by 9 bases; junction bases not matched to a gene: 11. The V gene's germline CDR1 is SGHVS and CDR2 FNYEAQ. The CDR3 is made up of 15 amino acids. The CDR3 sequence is CASSPGGRAWGEQFF. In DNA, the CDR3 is TGTGCCAGCAGCCCGGGCGGGAGGGCCTGGGGTGAGCAGTTCTTC.

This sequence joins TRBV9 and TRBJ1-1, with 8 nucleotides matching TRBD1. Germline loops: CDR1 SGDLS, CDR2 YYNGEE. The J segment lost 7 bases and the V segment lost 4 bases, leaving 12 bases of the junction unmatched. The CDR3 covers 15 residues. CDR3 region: CASSPSRTGFGEAFF. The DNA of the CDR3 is TGTGCCAGCAGCCCCAGCCGGACAGGGTTTGGTGAAGCTTTCTTT.

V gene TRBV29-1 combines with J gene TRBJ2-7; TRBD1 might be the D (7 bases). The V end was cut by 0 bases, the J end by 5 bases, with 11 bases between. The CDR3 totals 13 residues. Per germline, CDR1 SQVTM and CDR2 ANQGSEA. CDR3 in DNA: TGCAGCGTTGAAGATGGCAGGGGGGACGAGCAGTACTTC. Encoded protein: CSVEDGRGDEQYF.

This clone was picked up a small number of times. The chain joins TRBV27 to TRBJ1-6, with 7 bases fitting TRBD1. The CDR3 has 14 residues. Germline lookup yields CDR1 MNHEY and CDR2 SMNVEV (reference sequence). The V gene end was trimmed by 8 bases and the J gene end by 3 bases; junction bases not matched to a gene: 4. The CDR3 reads CASGTARYNSPLHF. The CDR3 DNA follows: TGTGCCAGCGGGACAGCTCGCTATAATTCACCCCTCCACTTT.

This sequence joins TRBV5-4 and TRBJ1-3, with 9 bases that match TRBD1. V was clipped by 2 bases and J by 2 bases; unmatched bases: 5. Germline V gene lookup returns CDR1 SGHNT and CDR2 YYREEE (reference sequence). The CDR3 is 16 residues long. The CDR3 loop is CASSLEWDRAGNTIYF. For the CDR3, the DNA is TGTGCCAGCAGCTTAGAATGGGACAGGGCTGGAAACACCATATATTTT.

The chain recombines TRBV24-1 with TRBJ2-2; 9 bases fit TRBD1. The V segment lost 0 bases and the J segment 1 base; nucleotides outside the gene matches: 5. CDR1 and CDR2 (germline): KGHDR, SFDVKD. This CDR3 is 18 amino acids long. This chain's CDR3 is CATSDLWGDRENTGELFF. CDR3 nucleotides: TGTGCCACCAGTGATTTGTGGGGGGACAGGGAGAACACCGGGGAGCTGTTTTTT.

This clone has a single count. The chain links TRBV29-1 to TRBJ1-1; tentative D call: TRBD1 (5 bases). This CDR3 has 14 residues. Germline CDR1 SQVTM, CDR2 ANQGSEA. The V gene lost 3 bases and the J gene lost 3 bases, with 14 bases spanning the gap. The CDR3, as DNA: TGCAGCGTTGAGGTGGCAGGGCGGCACACTGAAGCTTTCTTT. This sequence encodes CSVEVAGRHTEAFF.

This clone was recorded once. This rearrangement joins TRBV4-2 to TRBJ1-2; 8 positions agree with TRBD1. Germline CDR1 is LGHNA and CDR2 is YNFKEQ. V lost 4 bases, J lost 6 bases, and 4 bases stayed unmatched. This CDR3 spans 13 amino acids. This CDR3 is CASSPQGADGYTF. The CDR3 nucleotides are TGTGCCAGCAGCCCCCAGGGGGCAGATGGCTACACCTTC.

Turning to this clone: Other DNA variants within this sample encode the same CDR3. CDR3 sequence reads: CASSFSSYEQYF. CDR3 DNA: TGTGCCAGCAGCTTCAGTTCCTACGAGCAGTACTTC. V and J are TRBV7-9 and TRBJ2-7; D unresolved. V gave up 3 bases and J gave up 1 base, with 4 bases separating them. This CDR3 is built from 12 residues. CDR1 and CDR2 from the germline V gene are SEHNR and FQNEAQ (reference sequence).

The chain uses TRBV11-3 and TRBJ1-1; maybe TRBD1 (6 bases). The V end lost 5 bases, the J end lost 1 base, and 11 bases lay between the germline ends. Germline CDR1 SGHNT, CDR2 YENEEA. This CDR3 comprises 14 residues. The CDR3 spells CASSPRGANTEAFF. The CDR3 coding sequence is TGTGCCAGCAGCCCCCGGGGGGCGAACACTGAAGCTTTCTTT.

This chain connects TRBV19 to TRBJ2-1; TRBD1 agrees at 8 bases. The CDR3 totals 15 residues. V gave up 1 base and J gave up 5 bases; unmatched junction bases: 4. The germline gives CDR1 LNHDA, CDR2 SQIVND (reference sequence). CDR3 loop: CASSIGAGGHNEQFF. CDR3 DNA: TGTGCCAGTAGTATAGGGGCAGGGGGCCACAATGAGCAGTTCTTC.

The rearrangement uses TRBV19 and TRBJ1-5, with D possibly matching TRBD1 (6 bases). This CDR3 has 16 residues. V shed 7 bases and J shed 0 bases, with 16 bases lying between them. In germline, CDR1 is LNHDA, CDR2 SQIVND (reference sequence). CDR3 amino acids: CASTRGRPYSNQPQHF. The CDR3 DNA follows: TGTGCCAGTACCAGGGGCCGGCCCTATAGCAATCAGCCCCAGCATTTT.

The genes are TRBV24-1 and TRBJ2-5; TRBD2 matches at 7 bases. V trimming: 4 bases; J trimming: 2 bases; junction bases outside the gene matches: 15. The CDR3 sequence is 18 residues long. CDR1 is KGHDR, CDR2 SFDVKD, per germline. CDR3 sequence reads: CATSDLSGGGSGQETQYF. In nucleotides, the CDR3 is TGTGCCACCAGTGACCTCTCTGGGGGAGGGAGCGGACAAGAGACCCAGTACTTC.

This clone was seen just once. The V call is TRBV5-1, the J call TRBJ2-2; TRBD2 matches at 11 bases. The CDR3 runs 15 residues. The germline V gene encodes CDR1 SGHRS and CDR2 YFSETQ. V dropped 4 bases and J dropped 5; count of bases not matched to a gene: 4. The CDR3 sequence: CASSVTSGITGELFF. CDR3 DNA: TGCGCCAGCAGCGTGACTAGCGGGATAACCGGGGAGCTGTTTTTT.

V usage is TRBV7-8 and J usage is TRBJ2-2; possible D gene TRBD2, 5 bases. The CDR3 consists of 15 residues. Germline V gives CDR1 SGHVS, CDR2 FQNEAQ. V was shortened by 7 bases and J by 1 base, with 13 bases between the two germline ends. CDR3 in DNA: TGTGCCAGCACCCTCCCCGCGGGGAACACCGGGGAGCTGTTTTTT. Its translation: CASTLPAGNTGELFF.

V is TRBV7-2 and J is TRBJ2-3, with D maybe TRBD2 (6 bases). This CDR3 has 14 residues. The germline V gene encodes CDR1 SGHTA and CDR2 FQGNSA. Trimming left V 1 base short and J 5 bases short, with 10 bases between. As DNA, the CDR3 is TGTGCCAGCAGCTTAGGGGGAGGAGAAGATACGCAGTATTTT. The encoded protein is CASSLGGGEDTQYF.

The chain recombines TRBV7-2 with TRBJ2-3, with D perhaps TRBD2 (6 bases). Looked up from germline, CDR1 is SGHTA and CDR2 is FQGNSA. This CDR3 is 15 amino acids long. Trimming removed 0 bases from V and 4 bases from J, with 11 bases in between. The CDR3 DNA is TGTGCCAGCAGCTTAGCGCGGGGTGCCGCAGATACGCAGTATTTT. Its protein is CASSLARGAADTQYF.

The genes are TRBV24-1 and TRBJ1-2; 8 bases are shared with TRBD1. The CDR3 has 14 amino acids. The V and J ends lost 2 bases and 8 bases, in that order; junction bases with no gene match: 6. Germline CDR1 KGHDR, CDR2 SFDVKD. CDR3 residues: CATSDSTGVRGYTF. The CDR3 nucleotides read TGTGCCACCAGTGATTCGACAGGGGTTAGGGGCTACACCTTC.